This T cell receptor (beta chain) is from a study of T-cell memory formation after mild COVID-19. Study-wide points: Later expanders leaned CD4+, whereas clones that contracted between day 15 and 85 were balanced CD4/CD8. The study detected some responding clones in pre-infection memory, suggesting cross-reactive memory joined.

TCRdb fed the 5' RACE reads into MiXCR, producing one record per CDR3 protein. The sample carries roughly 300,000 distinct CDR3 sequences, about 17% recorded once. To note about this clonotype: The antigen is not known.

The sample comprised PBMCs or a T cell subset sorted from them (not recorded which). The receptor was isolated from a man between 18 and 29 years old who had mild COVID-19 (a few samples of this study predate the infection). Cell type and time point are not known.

CDR3: CASSQGAVRGLGNTIYF. CDR3 bases: TGCGCCAGCAGCCAAGGTGCCGTCAGGGGGCTTGGAAACACCATATATTTT. The rearrangement links TRBV4-1 to TRBJ1-3; 8 bases are a match to TRBD1. After removal of 1 base from V and 3 bases from J, the junction contained 8 bases not matched to a gene. CDR1 is MGHRA, CDR2 YSYEKL, per germline. This CDR3 has 17 residues.